Each of the 10 T cell receptor beta chains below was sequenced from the same sample in a study of blood T cells in healthy people across ages. Through a sample-barcoded 5' primer and a J-beta primer mix, a second PCR was run for roughly 6 to 11 cycles. TCRdb re-called the 5' RACE reads with MiXCR, one entry per CDR3 protein. The repertoire has 1.5 million to 1.9 million distinct CDR3 sequences, 42% of them found once; the top ten carry approximately 4.1%. The sample comprised blood. Every receptor here comes from a woman aged 18 to 35 in good health.

This chain links TRBV7-2 with TRBJ2-7; 13 bases are shared with TRBD2. The J call is doubtful: the DNA matches TRBJ2-5 better. CDR1 is SGHTA and CDR2 is FQGNSA in the germline V gene. CDR3 length equals 17 residues. Here the CDR3 reads CASSPRLAGGSMETQYF. In nucleotides, the CDR3 is TGTGCCAGCAGCCCCCGACTAGCGGGGGGTAGTATGGAGACCCAGTACTTC.

V usage is TRBV10-3 and J usage is TRBJ2-4, with a possible D match to TRBD2 (6 bases). Trimming left V 3 bases short and J 13 bases short, with 22 bases between. CDR1 is ENHRY, CDR2 SYGVKD, per germline. CDR3 length: 15 residues. The DNA for the CDR3 is TGTGCCATCAGTGACTCCCAGGGAGGTCGATCTGAGCAGTACTTC. Its translation: CAISDSQGGRSEQYF.

The chain combines TRBV6-5 with TRBJ1-2; possible D gene TRBD1, 5 bases. CDR1 is MNHEY and CDR2 is SVGAGI in the germline V gene. The CDR3 totals 17 residues. The V and J ends lost 0 bases and 6 bases respectively, with 20 bases between them. Here the CDR3 reads CASSYSRPPGRSHGYTF. The CDR3 DNA reads as TGTGCCAGCAGTTACTCGAGGCCCCCGGGGCGCAGCCATGGCTACACCTTC.

This clonotype has a single count. The chain joins TRBV12-3 or TRBV12-4 to TRBJ2-4; 7 bases match TRBD2. J lost 5 bases, V lost 2 bases, and 6 bases had no gene match. The CDR3 covers 15 residues. CDR3 in amino acids: CASSLKGSGQNIQYF. CDR3 DNA sequence: TGTGCCAGCAGTTTAAAGGGTAGCGGGCAAAACATTCAGTACTTC.

CDR3 nucleotides: TGTGCCTGGAGTGTGGGAGCGGGAGCTGGTGATACGCAGTATTTT. It translates to CAWSVGAGAGDTQYF. The gene calls are TRBV30 and TRBJ2-3; 8 positions agree with TRBD2. The ends lost 0 bases at V and 6 bases at J; junction bases unmatched: 8. This CDR3 has 15 residues. Germline V gene data show CDR1 as GTSNPN and CDR2 as SVGIG (reference sequence).

This clonotype was found a few times. The chain recombines TRBV20-1 with TRBJ2-7; 8 bases match TRBD2. With V trimmed by 1 base and J by 4 bases, 3 bases remained unmatched. Germline loops: CDR1 DFQATT, CDR2 SNEGSKA (reference sequence). CDR3 length: 13 residues. CDR3 DNA: TGCAGTGCTAGAGTACTAGCGGAGTACGAGCAGTACTTC. The encoded protein is CSARVLAEYEQYF.

The gene calls are TRBV11-2 and TRBJ2-7; tentatively, D is TRBD2 (6 bases). CDR1 is SGHAT, CDR2 FQNNGV, per germline. The V end lost 5 bases, the J end lost 3 bases, and 11 bases lay between the germline ends. The CDR3 is 13 residues long. CDR3 sequence (DNA): TGTGCCAGCAGCCGGGAGCGCCGCTACGAGCAGTACTTC. The encoded protein is CASSRERRYEQYF.

The sample holds a few counts of this clonotype. The chain uses TRBV25-1 and TRBJ2-7; 7 bases line up with TRBD1. CDR3 length equals 15 residues. Trimming cost V 6 bases and J 1 base; bases outside gene matches: 9. Germline V lookup: CDR1 MGHDK, CDR2 SYGVNS. The chain's CDR3 is CASSEGWDSSYEQYF. The CDR3 DNA sequence: TGTGCCAGCAGCGAAGGTTGGGACAGTTCCTACGAGCAGTACTTC.

The chain has TRBV20-1 and TRBJ1-5; D remains ambiguous. The germline V and J ends were trimmed by 3 bases and 3 bases, with 9 bases remaining between them. This CDR3 is 13 amino acids long. CDR1 is DFQATT and CDR2 is SNEGSKA in the germline V gene (reference sequence). The CDR3 nucleotides read TGCAGTGCTAGGAGGGCCAACAATCAGCCCCAGCATTTT. This codes for CSARRANNQPQHF.

Here the CDR3 reads CASSPLIPGLAGEDPTDTQYF. The DNA for the CDR3 is TGCGCCAGCAGCCCCTTAATCCCGGGACTAGCGGGAGAGGACCCCACAGATACGCAGTATTTT. The V gene is TRBV5-1, the J gene TRBJ2-3; the match to TRBD2 covers 14 bases. This CDR3 spans 21 amino acids. Germline-derived CDR1 and CDR2 are SGHRS and YFSETQ. Trimming cost V 4 bases and J 2 bases; bases outside gene matches: 18.